Following are 2 T cell receptor beta chains from one sample sequenced in a study of T cell repertoires in cytomegalovirus infection. For these receptors, no antigen is known. From the reads, TCRdb called clonotypes with MiXCR, one entry per CDR3 protein. Of some 900,000 distinct CDR3 sequences listed, over 25% are singletons. Sequenced material: cultured CD8+ T cells from PBMCs, taken from culture after CMV antigen stimulation. Receptors originate from a human donor in good health (CMV status not recorded). Some clones in this sample may be carry-over from other donors' samples.

This chain joins TRBV6-2 or TRBV6-3 and TRBJ2-7; D unclear. CDR3 size: 12 residues. Per the germline V gene, CDR1 is MNHEY and CDR2 is SVGEGT. The V gene lost 11 bases and the J gene lost 2 bases, with 13 bases spanning the gap. The chain's CDR3 is CAVGPPAYEQYV. CDR3 coding DNA: TGTGCCGTCGGACCGCCGGCCTACGAGCAGTACGTC.

As regards this clonotype: A much larger clone differs by one base, so this may be a read error. This chain uses TRBV7-9 with TRBJ2-2, with no clear D. This CDR3 spans 13 amino acids. Trimming pared 5 bases from V and 7 bases from J, leaving 11 bases between. Germline-derived CDR1 and CDR2 are SEHNR and FQNEAQ (reference sequence). DNA for the CDR3: TGTGCCAGCAGCCTCATCGAGGTCGGGGAGCTGTTTTTT. It is translated as CASSLIEVGELFF.